This passage covers 2 T cell receptor beta chains from one sample sequenced in a study of T cells after posttransplantation cyclophosphamide. A marrow graft followed busulfan-fludarabine conditioning, with cyclophosphamide on days +3 and +4. Method: immunoSEQ multiplex PCR; TCRdb's copy keeps in-frame clones and lacks some. Of about 2,200 clones listed, around 63% are singletons. The starting material was PBMCs, obtained after allogeneic stem cell transplant with posttransplant cyclophosphamide. The receptors were gathered from a male patient aged 55 to 69 who received an allogeneic stem cell transplant from a related donor and was CMV-positive. Part of the T cells may come from the graft donor.

The J gene is TRBJ2-3, the V gene TRBV2; D may be TRBD1 (5 bases). CDR1 SNHLY and CDR2 FYNNEI come from the germline V gene. V lost 6 bases and J lost 4, with 8 bases in between. This CDR3 has 12 residues. The CDR3 DNA sequence: TGTGCCAGCAGCGCAGGGCCAGATACGCAGTATTTT. It codes for CASSAGPDTQYF.

This clone was recorded a few times. This rearrangement joins TRBV5-4 to TRBJ2-3, with 14 nucleotides matching TRBD2. The CDR3 loop spans 17 amino acids. CDR1 SGHNT and CDR2 YYREEE come from the germline V gene (reference sequence). The V and J ends lost 3 bases and 5 bases, in that order; junction bases with no gene match: 8. CDR3 sequence (DNA): TGTGCCAGCAGCTCCAAGACTAGCGGGGGGGGTCTAGATACGCAGTATTTT. Translating it yields CASSSKTSGGGLDTQYF. The full variable domain, with the rest looked up from reference TRBV5-4 and TRBJ2-3, is ETGVTQSPTHLIKTRGQQVTLRCSSQSGHNTVSWYQQALGQGPQFIFQYYREEENGRGNFPPRFSGLQFPNYSSELNVNALELDDSALYLCASSSKTSGGGLDTQYFGPGTRLTVL.